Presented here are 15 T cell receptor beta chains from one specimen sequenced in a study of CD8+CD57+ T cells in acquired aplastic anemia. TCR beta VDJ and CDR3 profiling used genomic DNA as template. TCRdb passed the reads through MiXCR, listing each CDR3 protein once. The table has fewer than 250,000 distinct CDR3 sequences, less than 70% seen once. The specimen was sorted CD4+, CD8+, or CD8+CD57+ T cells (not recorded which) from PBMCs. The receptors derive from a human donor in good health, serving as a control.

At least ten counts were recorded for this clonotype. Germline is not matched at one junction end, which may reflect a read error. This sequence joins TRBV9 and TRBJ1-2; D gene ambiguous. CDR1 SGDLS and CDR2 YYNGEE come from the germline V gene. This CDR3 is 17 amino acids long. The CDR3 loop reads CASSVGIGEGFNYGHTF. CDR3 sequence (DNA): TGTGCCAGCAGCGTAGGAATCGGGGAGGGTTTTAACTATGGCCACACCTTC.

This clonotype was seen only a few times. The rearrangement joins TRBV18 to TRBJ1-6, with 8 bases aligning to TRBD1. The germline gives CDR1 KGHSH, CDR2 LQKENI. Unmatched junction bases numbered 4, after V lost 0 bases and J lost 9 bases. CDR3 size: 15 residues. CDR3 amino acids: CASSPPGQGPSPLHF. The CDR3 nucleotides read TGTGCCAGCTCACCACCCGGACAGGGACCTTCACCCCTCCACTTT.

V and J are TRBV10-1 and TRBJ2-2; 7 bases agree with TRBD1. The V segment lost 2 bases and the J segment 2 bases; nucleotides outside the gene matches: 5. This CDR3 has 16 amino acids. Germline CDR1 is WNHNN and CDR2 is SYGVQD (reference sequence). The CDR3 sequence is CASSEGQGVNTGELFF. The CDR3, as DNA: TGCGCCAGCAGTGAGGGGCAGGGGGTTAACACCGGGGAGCTGTTTTTT.

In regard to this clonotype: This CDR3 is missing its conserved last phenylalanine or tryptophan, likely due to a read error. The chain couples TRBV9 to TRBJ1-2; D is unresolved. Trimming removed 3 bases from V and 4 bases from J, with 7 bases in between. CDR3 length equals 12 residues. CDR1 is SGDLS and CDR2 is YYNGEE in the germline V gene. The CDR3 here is CASSGYSYGYTL. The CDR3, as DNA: TGTGCCAGCAGCGGTTACAGCTATGGCTACACCCTC.

The CDR3 sequence is CATSRQGKTEAFF. The CDR3 region has the DNA TGTGCCACCAGCAGACAGGGGAAGACTGAAGCTTTCTTT. The genes are TRBV15 and TRBJ1-1, with D possibly being TRBD1 (6 bases). Germline CDR1 reads LNHNV; CDR2 reads YYDKDF (reference sequence). CDR3 length equals 13 residues. Trimming took 2 bases from V and 5 from J, leaving 9 bases between them.

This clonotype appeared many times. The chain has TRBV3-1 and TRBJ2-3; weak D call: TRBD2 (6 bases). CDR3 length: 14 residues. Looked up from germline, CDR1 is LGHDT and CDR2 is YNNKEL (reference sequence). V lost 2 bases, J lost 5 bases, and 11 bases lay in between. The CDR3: CASSQQLAGDTQYF. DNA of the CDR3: TGTGCCAGCAGCCAACAACTAGCCGGAGATACGCAGTATTTT.

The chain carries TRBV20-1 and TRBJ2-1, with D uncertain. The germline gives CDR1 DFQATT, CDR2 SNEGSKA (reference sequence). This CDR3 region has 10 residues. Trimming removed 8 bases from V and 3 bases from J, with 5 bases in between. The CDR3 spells CSTVYNEQFF. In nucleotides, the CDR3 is TGCAGTACAGTCTACAATGAGCAGTTCTTC.

CDR3 sequence reads: CASSRVNQGQDYGYTF. The CDR3 DNA reads TGTGCCAGTAGTAGAGTTAATCAAGGACAGGACTATGGCTACACCTTC. This chain uses TRBV19 with TRBJ1-2; 7 nucleotides line up with TRBD1. The CDR3 totals 16 residues. The V gene's germline CDR1 is LNHDA and CDR2 SQIVND (reference sequence). Unmatched junction bases numbered 11, after V lost 4 bases and J lost 3 bases.

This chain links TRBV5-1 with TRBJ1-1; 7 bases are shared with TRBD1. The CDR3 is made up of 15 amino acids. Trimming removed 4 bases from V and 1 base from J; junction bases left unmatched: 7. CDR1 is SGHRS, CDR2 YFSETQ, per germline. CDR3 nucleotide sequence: TGCGCCAGCAGCGCCTCACAGGGGCCGAACACTGAAGCTTTCTTT. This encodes CASSASQGPNTEAFF.

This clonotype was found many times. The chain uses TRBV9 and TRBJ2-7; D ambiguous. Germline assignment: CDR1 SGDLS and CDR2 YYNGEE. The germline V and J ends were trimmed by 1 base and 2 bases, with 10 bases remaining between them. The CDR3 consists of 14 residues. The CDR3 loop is CASSVRADTYEQYF. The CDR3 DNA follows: TGTGCCAGCAGCGTAAGGGCCGACACCTACGAGCAGTACTTC. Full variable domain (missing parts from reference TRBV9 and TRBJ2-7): DSGVTQTPKHLITATGQRVTLRCSPRSGDLSVYWYQQSLDQGLQFLIQYYNGEERAKGNILERFSAQQFPDLHSELNLSSLELGDSALYFCASSVRADTYEQYFGPGTRLTVT.

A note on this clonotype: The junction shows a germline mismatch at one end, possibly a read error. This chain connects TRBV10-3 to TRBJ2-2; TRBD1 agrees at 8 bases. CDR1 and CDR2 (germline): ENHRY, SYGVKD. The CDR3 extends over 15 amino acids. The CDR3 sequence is CAIVTGALNTGELFF. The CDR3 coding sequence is TGTGCCATCGTGACAGGGGCACTGAACACCGGGGAACTGTTTTTT.

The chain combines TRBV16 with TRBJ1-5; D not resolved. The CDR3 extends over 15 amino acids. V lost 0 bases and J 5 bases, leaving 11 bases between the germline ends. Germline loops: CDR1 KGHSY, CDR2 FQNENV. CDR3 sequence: CASSQSLLEDQPQHF. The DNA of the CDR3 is TGTGCCAGCAGCCAATCCCTCTTGGAGGATCAGCCCCAGCATTTT.

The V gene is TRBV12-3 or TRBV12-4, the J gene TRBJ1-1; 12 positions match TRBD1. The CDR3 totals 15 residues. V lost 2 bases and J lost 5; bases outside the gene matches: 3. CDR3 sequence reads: CASSLKGQGATEAFF. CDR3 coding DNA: TGTGCCAGCAGTTTAAAGGGACAGGGGGCAACTGAAGCTTTCTTT.

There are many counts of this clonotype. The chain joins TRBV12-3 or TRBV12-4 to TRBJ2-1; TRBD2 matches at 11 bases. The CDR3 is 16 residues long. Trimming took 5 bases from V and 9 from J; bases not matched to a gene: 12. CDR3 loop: CASSPLTSGVQGEQFF. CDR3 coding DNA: TGTGCCAGCAGTCCGTTGACTAGCGGGGTGCAGGGTGAGCAGTTCTTC.

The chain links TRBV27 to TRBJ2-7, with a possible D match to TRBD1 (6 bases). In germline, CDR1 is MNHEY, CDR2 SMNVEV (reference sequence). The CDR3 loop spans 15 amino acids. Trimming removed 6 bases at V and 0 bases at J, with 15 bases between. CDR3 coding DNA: TGTGCCAGCAGACCGACAGGTCAACGCTCCTACGAGCAGTACTTC. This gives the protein CASRPTGQRSYEQYF.